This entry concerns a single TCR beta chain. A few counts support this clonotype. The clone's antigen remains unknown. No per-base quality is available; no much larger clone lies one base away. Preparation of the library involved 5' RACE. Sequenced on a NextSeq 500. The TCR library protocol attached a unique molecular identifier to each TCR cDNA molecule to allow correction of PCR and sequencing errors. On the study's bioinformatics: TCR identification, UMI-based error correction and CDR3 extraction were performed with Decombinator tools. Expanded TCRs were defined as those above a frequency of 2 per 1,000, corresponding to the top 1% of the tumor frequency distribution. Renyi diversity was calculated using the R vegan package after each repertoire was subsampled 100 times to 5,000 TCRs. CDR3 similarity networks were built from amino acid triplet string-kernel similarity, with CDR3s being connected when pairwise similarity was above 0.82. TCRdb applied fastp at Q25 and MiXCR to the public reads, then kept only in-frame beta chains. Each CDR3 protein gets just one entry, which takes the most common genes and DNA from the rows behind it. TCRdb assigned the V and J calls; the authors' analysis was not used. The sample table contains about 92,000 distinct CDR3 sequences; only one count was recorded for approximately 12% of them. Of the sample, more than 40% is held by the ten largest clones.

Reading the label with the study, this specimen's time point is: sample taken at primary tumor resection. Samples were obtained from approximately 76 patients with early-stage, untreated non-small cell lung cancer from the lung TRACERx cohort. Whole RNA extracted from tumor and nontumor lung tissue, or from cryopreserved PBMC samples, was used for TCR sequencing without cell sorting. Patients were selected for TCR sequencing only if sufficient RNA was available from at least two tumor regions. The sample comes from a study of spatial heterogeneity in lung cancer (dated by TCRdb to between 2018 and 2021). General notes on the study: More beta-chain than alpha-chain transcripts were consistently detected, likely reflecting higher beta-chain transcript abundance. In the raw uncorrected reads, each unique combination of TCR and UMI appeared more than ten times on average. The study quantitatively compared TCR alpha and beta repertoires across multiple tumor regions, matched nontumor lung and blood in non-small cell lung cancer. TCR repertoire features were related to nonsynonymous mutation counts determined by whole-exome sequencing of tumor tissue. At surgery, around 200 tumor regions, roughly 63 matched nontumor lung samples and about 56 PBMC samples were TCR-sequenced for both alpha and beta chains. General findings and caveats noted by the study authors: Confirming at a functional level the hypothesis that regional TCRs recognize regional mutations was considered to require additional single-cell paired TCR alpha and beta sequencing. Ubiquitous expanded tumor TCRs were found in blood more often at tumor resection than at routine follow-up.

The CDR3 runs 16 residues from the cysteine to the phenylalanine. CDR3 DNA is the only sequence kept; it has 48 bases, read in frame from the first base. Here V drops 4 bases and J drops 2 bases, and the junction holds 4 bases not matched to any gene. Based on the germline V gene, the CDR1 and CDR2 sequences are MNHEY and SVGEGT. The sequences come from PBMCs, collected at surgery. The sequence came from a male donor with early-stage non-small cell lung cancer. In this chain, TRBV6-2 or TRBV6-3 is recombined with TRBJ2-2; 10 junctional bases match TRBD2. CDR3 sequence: CASSFGLAVNTGELFF. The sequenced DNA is TGTGCCAGCAGTTTTGGACTAGCGGTCAACACCGGGGAGCTGTTTTTT.